A selection of T cell receptor beta chains follows, all from one sample in a study of blood T cell repertoires in COVID-19. Clones were read by immunoSEQ multiplex PCR, and TCRdb kept only the in-frame ones, dropping some. The table lists 200,000 to 250,000 clones, more than 75% of them singletons. Material for sequencing was PBMCs or T cells enriched from blood (not recorded which). These TCRs come from a woman in her 40s with acute COVID-19. CDR3s include the opening cysteine and the closing phenylalanine or tryptophan. Fields, in order: clone size, J gene, V gene, D gene, CDR3 length, CDR3 DNA, CDR3 protein. D genes are given only for firm matches. Clone size appears in some rows only: once, few, many, or a class for an expanded clone.

size: NA; J: TRBJ1-2; V: TRBV28; D: NA; length: 15; DNA: TGTGCCAGCAGTCTACTACAACAGGGTTCTTGGGGCTACACCTTC; CDR3: CASSLLQQGSWGYTF
size: NA; J: TRBJ1-5; V: TRBV19; D: NA; length: 15; DNA: TGTGCCAGTAGTGCTCTCGGGGACACCTATCAGCCCCAGCATTTT; CDR3: CASSALGDTYQPQHF
size: NA; J: TRBJ2-2; V: TRBV7-6; D: TRBD1; length: 18; DNA: TGTGCCAGCAGCCCAGAGTACGGGACAGGGGCCTCAAGCGGGGAGCTGTTTTTT; CDR3: CASSPEYGTGASSGELFF
size: NA; J: TRBJ2-1; V: TRBV9; D: TRBD2; length: 14; DNA: TGTGCCAGCCAGACTAGCGGCTCCTACAATGAGCAGTTCTTC; CDR3: CASQTSGSYNEQFF
size: NA; J: TRBJ1-3; V: TRBV30; D: NA; length: 16; DNA: TGTGCCTGGAGTGGAGATACTAGCTACTCTGGAAACACCATATATTTT; CDR3: CAWSGDTSYSGNTIYF
size: NA; J: TRBJ1-1; V: TRBV9; D: NA; length: 13; DNA: TGTGCCAGCAGCGACTTCAGGGGAACAGAAGCTTTCTTT; CDR3: CASSDFRGTEAFF
size: NA; J: TRBJ1-5; V: TRBV6-5; D: NA; length: 14; DNA: TGTGCCAGCAGACCGGACAGAAGCAATCAGCCCCAGCATTTT; CDR3: CASRPDRSNQPQHF
size: few; J: TRBJ2-7; V: TRBV28; D: NA; length: 11; DNA: TGTGCCAGCAGTTTATCGGGCCTAGCGCACTTC; CDR3: CASSLSGLAHF
size: once; J: TRBJ2-2; V: TRBV15; D: TRBD2; length: 20; DNA: TGTGCCACCAGCAGATTCCGGACTAGCGGGGGGGCTTCGAACACCGGGGAGCTGTTTTTT; CDR3: CATSRFRTSGGASNTGELFF
size: few; J: TRBJ2-1; V: TRBV19; D: NA; length: 15; DNA: TGTGCCAGTACCCTCGACAGGAGCTCCTACAATGAGCAGTTCTTC; CDR3: CASTLDRSSYNEQFF
size: NA; J: TRBJ1-2; V: TRBV18; D: TRBD1; length: 16; DNA: TGTGCCAGCTCACCATATTACTCCGGACAGGGTGATGGCTACACCTTC; CDR3: CASSPYYSGQGDGYTF
size: NA; J: TRBJ1-4; V: TRBV2; D: TRBD1; length: 13; DNA: TGTGCCAGCGGCCGGGACAGGGCTGAAAAACTGTTTTTT; CDR3: CASGRDRAEKLFF
size: many; J: TRBJ1-2; V: TRBV30; D: NA; length: 12; DNA: TGTGCCTGGAGTGTAATCATAGAGGGCTACACCTTC; CDR3: CAWSVIIEGYTF
size: NA; J: TRBJ2-7; V: TRBV7-6; D: TRBD2; length: 14; DNA: TGTGCCAGCAGCCCGACTAGCACTTTGCGGGAGCAGTACTTC; CDR3: CASSPTSTLREQYF
size: NA; J: TRBJ2-5; V: TRBV25-1; D: NA; length: 13; DNA: TGTGCCAGCAGTGATTCAGGGAGGGAGACCCAGTACTTC; CDR3: CASSDSGRETQYF
size: NA; J: TRBJ2-7; V: TRBV25-1; D: NA; length: 13; DNA: TGTGCCAGCAGTCGAATGGAGAGCTACGAGCAGTACTTC; CDR3: CASSRMESYEQYF
size: NA; J: TRBJ1-1; V: TRBV19; D: NA; length: 13; DNA: TGTGCCAGTAGTATGGTCAGGAACACTGAAGCTTTCTTT; CDR3: CASSMVRNTEAFF
size: NA; J: TRBJ1-2; V: TRBV11-1; D: NA; length: 15; DNA: TGTGCCAGCAGCTTATTTCCAGGGGAGTGGTCTGGCTACACCTTC; CDR3: CASSLFPGEWSGYTF
size: NA; J: TRBJ2-7; V: TRBV2; D: NA; length: 14; DNA: TGTGCCAGCAGAACCCGACTAGTTCCCTACGAGCAGTACTTC; CDR3: CASRTRLVPYEQYF
size: few; J: TRBJ1-1; V: TRBV30; D: TRBD1; length: 13; DNA: TGTGCCTCCATGACAGGGGTGGGGACTGAAGCTTTCTTT; CDR3: CASMTGVGTEAFF
size: NA; J: TRBJ1-4; V: TRBV6-8; D: TRBD1; length: 15; DNA: TGTGCCAGCAGCCACCGTGTAGGGGGCTGTGAAAAACTGTTTTTT; CDR3: CASSHRVGGCEKLFF
size: NA; J: TRBJ2-1; V: TRBV28; D: TRBD2; length: 17; DNA: TGTGCCAGCAGGGGACTAGCGGGAGAGAGCTCCTACAATGAGCAGTTCTTC; CDR3: CASRGLAGESSYNEQFF
size: NA; J: TRBJ1-2; V: TRBV7-8; D: NA; length: 15; DNA: TGTGCCAGCAGCGCGTACAGGGTCTCTAACTATGGCTACACCTTC; CDR3: CASSAYRVSNYGYTF
size: NA; J: TRBJ1-1; V: TRBV19; D: TRBD1; length: 16; DNA: TGTGCCAGTAGTGATCGCGGGACAGGGGCTTCCACTGAAGCTTTCTTT; CDR3: CASSDRGTGASTEAFF
size: once; J: TRBJ1-6; V: TRBV9; D: NA; length: 15; DNA: TGTGCCAGCAGCGTAGGGGGGGGGCCAAATTCACCCCTCCACTTT; CDR3: CASSVGGGPNSPLHF
size: NA; J: TRBJ2-1; V: TRBV11-3; D: TRBD2; length: 18; DNA: TGTGCCAGCGCCCCCGGGACTAGCGGGAGATTGCTCTACAATGAGCAGTTCTTC; CDR3: CASAPGTSGRLLYNEQFF
size: NA; J: TRBJ2-7; V: TRBV7-2; D: TRBD1; length: 15; DNA: TGTGCCAGCAGCTTAACCGGGACAGGGGACTACGAGCAGTACTTC; CDR3: CASSLTGTGDYEQYF
size: NA; J: TRBJ2-7; V: TRBV5-4; D: TRBD2; length: 16; DNA: TGTGCCAGCAGCTCCACATTAAGCGGGAGCGGCTACGAGCAGTACTTC; CDR3: CASSSTLSGSGYEQYF
size: NA; J: TRBJ2-1; V: TRBV11-2; D: NA; length: 12; DNA: TGTGCCAGCAGCTTAGGTGGGACATGGCAGTTCTTC; CDR3: CASSLGGTWQFF
size: NA; J: TRBJ2-7; V: TRBV5-4; D: TRBD1; length: 16; DNA: TGTGCCAGCAGCTTGTTTGAGGGGACAGGGGGCAGTGAGCAGTACTTC; CDR3: CASSLFEGTGGSEQYF
size: NA; J: TRBJ2-1; V: TRBV7-9; D: NA; length: 13; DNA: TGTGCCAGCAGCACCACACAGGAAAATGAGCAGTTCTTC; CDR3: CASSTTQENEQFF
size: NA; J: TRBJ1-1; V: TRBV7-9; D: NA; length: 14; DNA: TGTGCCAGCAGTACCCTAGGGGTAAACACTGAAGCTTTCTTT; CDR3: CASSTLGVNTEAFF